The source of this T cell receptor (beta chain) is a study of shared clonotypes between healthy human individuals. Trimming stripped 1 base from V and 9 bases from J, with 7 bases between. This CDR3 comprises 13 residues. Germline CDR1 is SGHTA and CDR2 is FQGNSA. Generated by immunoSEQ multiplex PCR, the TCRdb table keeps only in-frame clones and is missing some. The repertoire includes some 1 million clones, roughly 70% of them detected once, and approximately 1.5% sits in the top ten. The sample comprised memory CD4+ T cells sorted from blood. Subset in this sample: CD45RA-negative fraction. The chain recombines TRBV7-2 with TRBJ1-6; D call uncertain. This receptor was identified in a man between 18 and 35 years old in good health. CDR3 bases: TGTGCCAGCAGCTTAGAGGCTCGTTCACCCCTCCACTTT. This sequence encodes CASSLEARSPLHF. The full variable domain, rest sourced from reference TRBV7-2 and TRBJ1-6, is GAGVSQSPSNKVTEKGKDVELRCDPISGHTALYWYRQSLGQGLEFLIYFQGNSAPDKSGLPSDRFSAERTGGSVSTLTIQRTQQEDSAVYLCASSLEARSPLHFGNGTRLTVT.